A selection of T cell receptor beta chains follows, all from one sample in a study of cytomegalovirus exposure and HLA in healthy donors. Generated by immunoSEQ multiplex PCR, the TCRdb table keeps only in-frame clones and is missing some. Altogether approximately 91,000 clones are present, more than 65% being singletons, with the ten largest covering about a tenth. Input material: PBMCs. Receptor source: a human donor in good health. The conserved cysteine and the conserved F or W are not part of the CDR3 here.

CDR3 protein: ASSARRGLITGELL; V gene: TRBV7-6; J gene: TRBJ2-2
CDR3 protein: ASSLKVRGSPLH; V gene: TRBV7-3; J gene: TRBJ1-6
CDR3 protein: ASRPTGTGAGANVLT; V gene: TRBV7-9; J gene: TRBJ2-6
CDR3 protein: ASIRGESAKYSNQPQH; V gene: TRBV6-4; J gene: TRBJ1-5
CDR3 protein: SGRRELADTQY; V gene: TRBV29-1; J gene: TRBJ2-3
CDR3 protein: ASSLLTAGAGDTQY; V gene: TRBV27; J gene: TRBJ2-3
CDR3 protein: ASSLQGTSGYT; V gene: TRBV5-6; J gene: TRBJ1-2
CDR3 protein: ASSLRTGGYEQY; V gene: TRBV5-1; J gene: TRBJ2-7
CDR3 protein: ASSLVPGGGETQY; V gene: TRBV7-2; J gene: TRBJ2-5
CDR3 protein: ASVGGLPSSYNEQF; V gene: TRBV7-6; J gene: TRBJ2-1
CDR3 protein: ASKRGGANYGYT; V gene: TRBV25-1; J gene: TRBJ1-2
CDR3 protein: ASSQFVNQPQH; V gene: TRBV14; J gene: TRBJ1-5
CDR3 protein: ASRSSGGAPETQY; V gene: TRBV7-9; J gene: TRBJ2-5
CDR3 protein: ASRPGLGEYEQY; V gene: TRBV5-6; J gene: TRBJ2-7
CDR3 protein: AISETTGGEQY; V gene: TRBV10-3; J gene: NA
CDR3 protein: ASSFSGTEAF; V gene: TRBV7-9; J gene: TRBJ1-1
CDR3 protein: ASTTLTSAGGWQETQY; V gene: TRBV2; J gene: TRBJ2-5
CDR3 protein: ASSLGTGGWQETQY; V gene: TRBV5-1; J gene: TRBJ2-5
CDR3 protein: SVARTENEKLF; V gene: TRBV29-1; J gene: TRBJ1-4
CDR3 protein: AITNSLIAGGPPDTQY; V gene: TRBV10-3; J gene: TRBJ2-3
CDR3 protein: ASSAQGFNEKLF; V gene: TRBV9; J gene: TRBJ1-4
CDR3 protein: SVLQGLGNTIY; V gene: TRBV29-1; J gene: TRBJ1-3
CDR3 protein: ASSPTGRLDYNEQF; V gene: TRBV7-3; J gene: TRBJ2-1
CDR3 protein: ASSLGGGNWNTEAF; V gene: TRBV7-9; J gene: TRBJ1-1
CDR3 protein: ATAPSRGTDTQY; V gene: TRBV6-1; J gene: TRBJ2-3
CDR3 protein: ASSPRQGASVTQY; V gene: TRBV7-2; J gene: TRBJ2-5
CDR3 protein: ASSSRAGAAGELF; V gene: TRBV5-1; J gene: TRBJ2-2
CDR3 protein: ASSRTSGVGDTQY; V gene: TRBV6-4; J gene: TRBJ2-3
CDR3 protein: ASSVAGVRTDTQY; V gene: TRBV9; J gene: TRBJ2-3
CDR3 protein: ASSLRRDEQF; V gene: TRBV27; J gene: TRBJ2-1
CDR3 protein: ASSLRVNNEQF; V gene: TRBV11-3; J gene: TRBJ2-1
CDR3 protein: SVGPGTWEQY; V gene: TRBV29-1; J gene: TRBJ2-7
CDR3 protein: ASSLRSGGPLREQY; V gene: TRBV7-9; J gene: TRBJ2-7
CDR3 protein: ASSRTGGSTGELF; V gene: TRBV27; J gene: TRBJ2-2
CDR3 protein: ASINGRGAGSYNSPLH; V gene: TRBV2; J gene: TRBJ1-6
CDR3 protein: ATSREPEAEAF; V gene: TRBV15; J gene: TRBJ1-1
CDR3 protein: ASSLGGSYEQY; V gene: TRBV27; J gene: TRBJ2-7
CDR3 protein: ASSGTSGDTDTQY; V gene: TRBV5-6; J gene: TRBJ2-3
CDR3 protein: ASSMRRDSSGNTIY; V gene: TRBV19; J gene: TRBJ1-3
CDR3 protein: ASSPSLDTEAF; V gene: TRBV23-1; J gene: TRBJ1-1
CDR3 protein: ASSHEVDRATSTDTQY; V gene: TRBV4-2; J gene: TRBJ2-3
CDR3 protein: ASSLHIGGRANTGELF; V gene: TRBV7-7; J gene: TRBJ2-2
CDR3 protein: ATSREGVGADTQY; V gene: TRBV15; J gene: TRBJ2-3
CDR3 protein: ASSQTLGRVNEGDEAF; V gene: TRBV11-2; J gene: TRBJ1-1
CDR3 protein: ASSRDRFYEQY; V gene: TRBV6-1; J gene: TRBJ2-7
CDR3 protein: ASSLAGTGQF; V gene: TRBV27; J gene: TRBJ2-1
CDR3 protein: ASSRLGSYEKLF; V gene: TRBV27; J gene: TRBJ1-4
CDR3 protein: AGRIGTEAF; V gene: TRBV2; J gene: TRBJ1-1
CDR3 protein: ASSRTAYNQPQH; V gene: TRBV28; J gene: TRBJ1-5
CDR3 protein: ASRRAPDRVNNEETQY; V gene: TRBV2; J gene: TRBJ2-5
CDR3 protein: ASSQSGTANTEAF; V gene: TRBV28; J gene: TRBJ1-1
CDR3 protein: ASSLSGTGANVLT; V gene: TRBV5-5; J gene: TRBJ2-6
CDR3 protein: ASSTQPRLAGGPGGTQY; V gene: TRBV19; J gene: TRBJ2-3
CDR3 protein: ASASRENTIY; V gene: TRBV9; J gene: TRBJ1-3
CDR3 protein: SVEASGAPLAADTQY; V gene: TRBV29-1; J gene: TRBJ2-3
CDR3 protein: ASSLVGTYEQY; V gene: TRBV7-2; J gene: TRBJ2-7
CDR3 protein: ASSPAGIPNQPQH; V gene: TRBV5-1; J gene: TRBJ1-5
CDR3 protein: ATSREIPFSRARDGYT; V gene: TRBV15; J gene: TRBJ1-2